This TCR beta chain was recorded in a study of beta chain features in type 1 diabetes. Investigators reverse transcribed all isolated RNA, so they sequenced expressed TCRB transcripts. Measured with immunoSEQ multiplex PCR; TCRdb has only the in-frame clones, and not every one. The sample has 330,000 or so clones, 12% to 15% seen once; the top ten hold more than 6.5%. The germline V and J ends were trimmed by 4 bases and 6 bases, with 12 bases remaining between them. Per germline, CDR1 LGHNA and CDR2 YNFKEQ. There are 13 residues in the CDR3. This TCR derives from a man aged 25-45 years in good health. The sequencing sample was made of central memory CD4+ T cells from blood. The genes are TRBV4-2 and TRBJ1-2; D remains unclear. The CDR3 here is CASSLGQRDGYTF. In DNA form, the CDR3 reads TGTGCCAGCAGCCTCGGGCAAAGGGATGGCTACACCTTC.